These 32 T cell receptor beta chains came from one sample sequenced in a study of T cells in Graves' hyperthyroidism and ophthalmopathy (dated by TCRdb to the late 2010s). Libraries were constructed by multiplex PCR. The sequencing machine was an Illumina HiSeq 2000. The TCR beta CDR3 regions were amplified from the RNA transcripts. The TCR CDR3 was subjected to a first round of RT-PCR using the HTBI primer set and the Qiagen OneStep RT-PCR kit. TCRdb ran its own pipeline on the public reads, namely fastp trimming at Q25 and MiXCR clone calling, and kept in-frame beta chains. Rows merge per CDR3 protein into single entries with the most common DNA and genes. This sample holds approximately 690,000 distinct CDR3 sequences; around 21% were observed only once. The top ten constitute roughly a third of the sample. The sequencing sample was made of blood. These receptors were taken from a man aged 30-40 years with Graves' ophthalmopathy.

This clonotype was seen repeatedly, ten times or more. The rearrangement joins TRBV11-2 to TRBJ2-7; 9 positions match TRBD2. From germline, CDR1 is SGHAT and CDR2 FQNNGV. The V and J ends lost 0 bases and 3 bases, in that order; junction bases with no gene match: 6. CDR3 length: 16 amino acids. In DNA, the CDR3 is TGTGCCAGCAGCTTAGATCCGGGCGGGAGGGGCTACGAGCAGTACTTC. Its protein is CASSLDPGGRGYEQYF. Combining the CDR3 with reference TRBV11-2 and TRBJ2-7 gives the whole variable domain EAGVAQSPRYKIIEKRQSVAFWCNPISGHATLYWYQQILGQGPKLLIQFQNNGVVDDSQLPKDRFSAERLKGVDSTLKIQPAKLEDSAVYLCASSLDPGGRGYEQYFGPGTRLTVT.

This clonotype has a handful of counts. The chain links TRBV6-2 or TRBV6-3 to TRBJ2-7, with D possibly matching TRBD2 (6 bases). Trimming removed 6 bases at V and 0 bases at J, with 18 bases between. Germline V gene sequence: CDR1 MNHEY, CDR2 SVGEGT. The CDR3 covers 16 residues. The CDR3 here is CASSTMVGGASYEQYF. CDR3 in DNA: TGTGCCAGCAGCACGATGGTTGGCGGGGCCTCCTACGAGCAGTACTTC.

This clonotype has a handful of counts. The chain has TRBV28 and TRBJ2-1; no clear D. Germline V CDR1 and CDR2: MDHEN, SYDVKM. The CDR3 is 16 residues long. With 5 bases removed from V and 3 bases from J, the gap between germline ends came to 17 bases. The CDR3 DNA is TGTGCCAGCAGTCCTATTACTCTACATATCTACAATGAGCAGTTCTTC. Its protein is CASSPITLHIYNEQFF.

This clonotype was detected ten times or more. The V and J genes are TRBV28 and TRBJ2-7; the match to TRBD1 covers 8 bases. The CDR3 is 17 residues long. V shed 3 bases and J 2 bases; nucleotides not matched to a gene: 12. Germline assignment: CDR1 MDHEN and CDR2 SYDVKM. CDR3 region: CASSFGTVVDRAYEQYF. The CDR3 region has the DNA TGTGCCAGCAGTTTTGGTACGGTTGTGGACAGGGCCTACGAGCAGTACTTC.

CDR3 residues: CASSYSASGSIYEQYF. CDR3 nucleotides: TGTGCCAGCAGTTACTCCGCTAGCGGGAGTATCTACGAGCAGTACTTC. The chain uses TRBV6-2 or TRBV6-3 and TRBJ2-7, with 10 bases matching TRBD2. Trimming took 0 bases from V and 3 from J; bases not matched to a gene: 5. Looked up from germline, CDR1 is MNHEY and CDR2 is SVGEGT. This CDR3 has 16 amino acids.

The chain employs TRBV7-8 and TRBJ2-5; 14 bases agree with TRBD2. The germline V gene has CDR1 SGHVS and CDR2 FQNEAQ. This CDR3 comprises 18 residues. V was pared by 4 bases and J by 4 bases, with 11 bases of the junction left unmatched. In DNA, the CDR3 is TGTGCCAGCAGCTACCCGCCCGGGACTAGCGGGAGAGGAGAGACCCAGTACTTC. Its protein product is CASSYPPGTSGRGETQYF.

This clonotype was counted only a few times. This sequence joins TRBV20-1 and TRBJ1-4; 9 bases are a match to TRBD1. Germline loops: CDR1 DFQATT, CDR2 SNEGSKA (reference sequence). V dropped 6 bases and J dropped 5; count of bases not matched to a gene: 4. This CDR3 contains 13 residues. As DNA, the CDR3 is TGCAGTGCAGAGGGACAGGGCAATGAAAAACTGTTTTTT. Amino acids: CSAEGQGNEKLFF.

The V gene is TRBV6-1, the J gene TRBJ1-1; 9 positions agree with TRBD1. Germline V lookup: CDR1 MNHNS, CDR2 SASEGT. The CDR3 is 19 residues long. Trimming took 4 bases from V and 4 from J; bases not matched to a gene: 19. The CDR3 sequence is CASSALGQGPAGVGTEAFF. CDR3 coding DNA: TGTGCCAGCAGTGCTCTGGGACAGGGACCGGCGGGGGTTGGCACTGAAGCTTTCTTT.

Many counts were recorded for this clonotype. The chain is built from TRBV5-8 and TRBJ2-5; no clear D gene. This CDR3 spans 15 amino acids. Per germline, CDR1 SGHTS and CDR2 YDEGEE. V lost 7 bases, J lost 0 bases, and 16 bases lay in between. The CDR3 DNA follows: TGTGCCAGCGCCAGGACGGGCAGGTACCAAGAGACCCAGTACTTC. Its protein product is CASARTGRYQETQYF.

In its sample, this clonotype was seen a few times. The chain uses TRBV20-1 and TRBJ2-1; the D is unclear. This CDR3 contains 14 residues. CDR1 is DFQATT and CDR2 is SNEGSKA in the germline V gene (reference sequence). The V gene lost 2 bases and the J gene lost 0 bases, with 8 bases spanning the gap. CDR3 DNA: TGCAGTGCTAGAATCCCCCCCTCCTACAATGAGCAGTTCTTC. The encoded protein is CSARIPPSYNEQFF.

The CDR3 DNA reads as TGTGCCAGCAGGGGACTAGCGGGCGGTCCCTACGAGCAGTACTTC. Encoded protein: CASRGLAGGPYEQYF. The chain uses TRBV12-3 or TRBV12-4 and TRBJ2-7; 12 bases match TRBD2. CDR3 length: 15 amino acids. J lost 2 bases, V lost 6 bases, and 5 bases had no gene match.

V usage is TRBV29-1 and J usage is TRBJ2-5, with D perhaps matching TRBD2 (5 bases). The CDR3 is made up of 11 amino acids. V was shortened by 3 bases and J by 5 bases, with 7 bases between the two germline ends. Germline loops: CDR1 SQVTM, CDR2 ANQGSEA. The CDR3 is CSVELAETQYF. The CDR3 DNA follows: TGCAGCGTTGAGTTAGCGGAGACCCAGTACTTC.

The J gene is TRBJ2-1, the V gene TRBV6-1; a weak D match, TRBD1 (6 bases). The CDR3 is 12 amino acids. V was cut by 11 bases and J by 9 bases, with 17 bases left in between. Looked up from germline, CDR1 is MNHNS and CDR2 is SASEGT. The CDR3: CAVGDTEFEQFF. The CDR3 DNA reads TGTGCCGTGGGGGACACCGAGTTTGAGCAGTTCTTC.

This clonotype was detected only a few times. The chain carries TRBV28 and TRBJ2-7, with D possibly TRBD1 on 6 matching bases. V dropped 7 bases and J dropped 3 bases, with 13 bases sitting between them. The CDR3 is made up of 13 amino acids. Germline values: CDR1 MDHEN, CDR2 SYDVKM. The CDR3 nucleotides read TGTGCCAGCACTGGGGGCGTTGTCTACGAGCAGTACTTC. It is translated as CASTGGVVYEQYF.

The chain combines TRBV10-3 with TRBJ2-3; 13 bases align to TRBD2. The CDR3 is 17 residues long. Germline loops: CDR1 ENHRY, CDR2 SYGVKD. The V segment lost 2 bases and the J segment 4 bases; nucleotides outside the gene matches: 6. CDR3 coding DNA: TGTGCCATCAGTGAGCGTGCACTAGCGGGAGGGTCAGATACGCAGTATTTT. It specifies CAISERALAGGSDTQYF.

This clonotype was found a few times. This chain uses TRBV7-8 with TRBJ2-2; tentative D call: TRBD2 (5 bases). This CDR3 spans 13 amino acids. V was clipped by 4 bases and J by 6 bases, with 9 bases between them. Germline assignment: CDR1 SGHVS and CDR2 FQNEAQ. The CDR3 here is CASSYHSAGELFF. The CDR3 region has the DNA TGTGCCAGCAGCTATCATAGCGCCGGGGAGCTGTTTTTT.

On this clonotype itself: In this CDR3 the conserved last residue, phenylalanine or tryptophan, is missing, so a read error is likely. The J gene is TRBJ2-5, the V gene TRBV27; no reliable D call. In germline, CDR1 is MNHEY, CDR2 SMNVEV (reference sequence). The CDR3 loop spans 14 amino acids. Trimming took off 4 bases at V and 5 bases at J, with 14 bases between the two ends. The chain's CDR3 is CASSSTPNLETQYL. CDR3 DNA sequence: TGTGCCAGCAGTTCCACCCCGAATTTGGAGACCCAGTACCTC.

As concerns this clonotype: A much larger clonotype is one base distant, so this may be a read error. The CDR3 coding sequence is TGTGCCAGCAGTAATCACCGGGACTATGGCTTCACCGGGGAGCTGTTTTTT. Its protein is CASSNHRDYGFTGELFF. The chain couples TRBV28 to TRBJ2-2; 7 bases map to TRBD2. V was pared by 5 bases and J by 4 bases, with 13 bases of the junction left unmatched. The CDR3 runs to 17 residues. CDR1 is MDHEN, CDR2 SYDVKM, per germline. The full variable domain, in which reference TRBV28 and TRBJ2-2 provide the parts outside the CDR3, is DVKVTQSSRYLVKRTGEKVFLECVQDMDHENMFWYRQDPGLGLRLIYFSYDVKMKEKGDIPEGYSVSREKKERFSLILESASTNQTSMYLCASSNHRDYGFTGELFFGEGSRLTVL.

DNA for the CDR3: TGTGCCAGCAACTTAGGTTCCCTGGCGGATACGCAGTATTTT. It codes for CASNLGSLADTQYF. The gene calls are TRBV28 and TRBJ2-3, with D unresolved. There are 14 residues in the CDR3. Germline V gene data show CDR1 as MDHEN and CDR2 as SYDVKM. Between the trimmed V and J ends, which lost 7 bases and 6 bases, there was a span of 17 bases.

J is TRBJ2-1 and V is TRBV20-1; D is uncertain. CDR3 size: 11 residues. V was shortened by 6 bases and J by 12 bases, with 15 bases between the two germline ends. Germline-derived CDR1 and CDR2 are DFQATT and SNEGSKA (reference sequence). The CDR3 nucleotides are TGCAGTGCCACATCCAACTTCGGGCAGTTCTTC. Translation: CSATSNFGQFF.

The gene calls are TRBV20-1 and TRBJ1-3, with a tentative D call TRBD1 (6 bases). V gave up 3 bases and J gave up 0 bases, with 9 bases separating them. Germline V gives CDR1 DFQATT, CDR2 SNEGSKA (reference sequence). The CDR3 contains 14 residues. In DNA, the CDR3 is TGCAGTGCTAGTAAGGGGGGCTCTGGAAACACCATATATTTT. Translating gives CSASKGGSGNTIYF.

The table lists this clonotype with many counts. The V call is TRBV7-2, the J call TRBJ2-3; possible D gene TRBD2, 5 bases. This CDR3 comprises 14 residues. Germline V gene lookup returns CDR1 SGHTA and CDR2 FQGNSA. Trimming shortened V by 5 bases and J by 4 bases, and 13 bases separated the two germline ends. Here the CDR3 reads CASSNGLRPDTQYF. CDR3 nucleotide sequence: TGTGCCAGCAGCAACGGACTTCGTCCAGATACGCAGTATTTT.

This clonotype was detected a few times. The CDR3 reads CASGLYFMAGVPWVHEQFF. In DNA form, the CDR3 reads TGTGCTAGTGGTTTGTACTTTATGGCAGGTGTCCCGTGGGTGCATGAGCAGTTCTTC. The rearrangement uses TRBV12-5 and TRBJ2-1, with unresolved D. Trimming removed 2 bases at V and 8 bases at J, with 28 bases between. The germline CDR1 and CDR2 sequences are LGHNT and FRNRAP. This CDR3 comprises 19 residues.

This clonotype showed up many times. The CDR3 coding sequence is TGTGCCAGCAGTGAATACAGCAATCAGCCCCAGCATTTT. Residues: CASSEYSNQPQHF. The gene calls are TRBV6-1 and TRBJ1-5; the D is unclear. CDR1 and CDR2 from the germline V gene are MNHNS and SASEGT. The CDR3 contains 13 residues. The V and J ends lost 2 bases and 1 base respectively, with 3 bases between them.

The chain carries TRBV11-2 and TRBJ2-7; D is unresolved. Germline V lookup: CDR1 SGHAT, CDR2 FQNNGV. Deletions cut 3 bases from V and 2 bases from J, with 14 bases between. The CDR3 length is 15 residues. In DNA, the CDR3 is TGTGCCAGCAGCTTGGATGGCGAAATTACCTACGAGCAGTACTTC. This translates into CASSLDGEITYEQYF. The full variable domain, completed using reference TRBV11-2 and TRBJ2-7, is EAGVAQSPRYKIIEKRQSVAFWCNPISGHATLYWYQQILGQGPKLLIQFQNNGVVDDSQLPKDRFSAERLKGVDSTLKIQPAKLEDSAVYLCASSLDGEITYEQYFGPGTRLTVT.

This clonotype was detected ten times or more. The chain has TRBV28 and TRBJ2-1; D unresolved. The CDR3 consists of 17 residues. Between the trimmed V and J ends, which lost 6 bases and 5 bases, there was a span of 23 bases. Germline lookup yields CDR1 MDHEN and CDR2 SYDVKM. CDR3 sequence reads: CASSETTRSFSNNEQFF. In nucleotides, the CDR3 is TGTGCCAGCAGCGAAACGACCCGGTCGTTCTCAAACAATGAGCAGTTCTTC.

The chain carries TRBV7-8 and TRBJ2-5, with a weak D call TRBD2 (5 bases). Germline V gives CDR1 SGHVS, CDR2 FQNEAQ. The CDR3 is made up of 14 amino acids. V dropped 3 bases and J dropped 4 bases, with 12 bases sitting between them. The CDR3 region has the DNA TGTGCCAGCAGCTTTGGCGGAGGTCGAGAGACCCAGTACTTC. Translated: CASSFGGGRETQYF.

The chain joins TRBV30 to TRBJ2-3; D possibly uses TRBD1 or TRBD2 (5 bases each). CDR3 size: 14 residues. Germline-derived CDR1 and CDR2 are GTSNPN and SVGIG (reference sequence). Trimming shortened V by 0 bases and J by 10 bases, and 17 bases separated the two germline ends. The CDR3 DNA reads TGTGCCTGGAGTGTCGGACCAGGTGGGGGTGCGCAGTATTTT. Its translation is CAWSVGPGGGAQYF.

This clonotype turned up a few times. This chain joins TRBV28 and TRBJ2-7; 14 bases are a match to TRBD2. The J segment lost 1 base and the V segment lost 6 bases, leaving 14 bases of the junction unmatched. The CDR3 runs 19 residues. CDR1 MDHEN and CDR2 SYDVKM come from the germline V gene. CDR3 sequence: CASRATTPGLAGVSYEQYF. DNA of the CDR3: TGTGCCAGCAGAGCCACTACTCCGGGACTAGCGGGGGTTTCCTACGAGCAGTACTTC.

Concerning this clonotype itself: This may come from a read error, since a much larger clone is one base off. V usage is TRBV6-1 and J usage is TRBJ1-1; a weak D match, TRBD1 (5 bases). This CDR3 has 16 amino acids. Per germline, CDR1 MNHNS and CDR2 SASEGT. V lost 2 bases and J lost 1, with 14 bases in between. CDR3 residues: CASSERMTVGNTEAFF. The CDR3 DNA follows: TGTGCCAGCAGTGAAAGAATGACAGTAGGGAACACTGAAGCTTTCTTT.

This clonotype was observed a few times. This sequence joins TRBV27 and TRBJ2-2; D may be TRBD2 (5 bases). V shed 6 bases and J shed 5 bases, with 22 bases lying between them. CDR1 and CDR2 (germline): MNHEY, SMNVEV (reference sequence). CDR3 length: 17 amino acids. CDR3 residues: CASRTYLLGVRTGELFF. For the CDR3, the DNA is TGTGCCAGCAGGACCTATCTACTAGGAGTCAGGACCGGGGAGCTGTTTTTT.

This clonotype was found many times. The chain couples TRBV12-3 or TRBV12-4 to TRBJ2-2; no reliable D call. This CDR3 region has 11 residues. With 8 bases removed from V and 2 bases from J, the gap between germline ends came to 3 bases. Written as DNA, the CDR3 is TGTGCCAGCCTTAACACCGGGGAGCTGTTTTTT. It encodes CASLNTGELFF.